Presented here are 27 T cell receptor beta chains from one specimen sequenced in a study of glioma-infiltrating T cells after dendritic cell vaccination. Here immunoSEQ multiplex PCR was the method, and the copy in TCRdb shows in-frame clones only, minus some. The table has 70,000 to 95,000 clones, roughly 87% seen once. Time point given: after dendritic cell vaccination, including at tumor progression/relapse. Here the sequenced sample was blood, taken after dendritic cell vaccination. The receptor source for this set is a human donor with glioblastoma.

The rearrangement joins TRBV18 to TRBJ2-2; 8 bases are a match to TRBD1. Unmatched junction bases numbered 4, after V lost 3 bases and J lost 4 bases. The CDR3 totals 15 residues. Germline CDR1 KGHSH, CDR2 LQKENI. The CDR3 protein is CASSPGQGGTGELFF. CDR3 nucleotides: TGTGCCAGCTCACCTGGACAGGGTGGCACCGGGGAGCTGTTTTTT.

This chain links TRBV7-2 with TRBJ2-3; no firm D call. The CDR3 has 12 amino acids. V lost 2 bases and J 7 bases, leaving 7 bases between the germline ends. CDR1 and CDR2 (germline): SGHTA, FQGNSA. The CDR3 region is CASSLSENTQYF. CDR3 DNA sequence: TGTGCCAGCAGCTTAAGCGAAAATACGCAGTATTTT.

This rearrangement joins TRBV19 to TRBJ1-2; D is uncertain. Germline V gene lookup returns CDR1 LNHDA and CDR2 SQIVND (reference sequence). V lost 7 bases to trimming and J lost 9 bases, with 18 bases between them. The CDR3 covers 13 residues. CDR3 amino acids: CASTAGPPLSYTF. In DNA, the CDR3 is TGTGCCAGTACGGCGGGCCCACCACTTAGCTACACCTTC.

This chain connects TRBV5-1 to TRBJ1-5; possibly TRBD1 for D (5 bases). Germline V lookup: CDR1 SGHRS, CDR2 YFSETQ. V lost 5 bases to trimming and J lost 3 bases, with 9 bases between them. This CDR3 is 13 amino acids long. CDR3 sequence (DNA): TGCGCCAGCAGAGGGGAACTCAATCAGCCCCAGCATTTT. Protein sequence: CASRGELNQPQHF.

J is TRBJ2-5 and V is TRBV2; 9 bases match TRBD1. CDR1 is SNHLY and CDR2 is FYNNEI in the germline V gene. This CDR3 region has 15 residues. V dropped 5 bases and J dropped 5; count of bases not matched to a gene: 9. This CDR3 is CASSTRDRVRETQYF. As DNA, the CDR3 is TGTGCCAGCAGTACCCGGGACAGGGTACGGGAGACCCAGTACTTC.

A few counts support this clone. The J gene is TRBJ2-7, the V gene TRBV6-6, with D tentatively TRBD1 (5 bases). This CDR3 has 15 amino acids. The germline gives CDR1 MNHNY, CDR2 SVGAGI (reference sequence). V shed 0 bases and J shed 5 bases, with 14 bases lying between them. The CDR3 protein is CASSYSGQGDDEQYF. The CDR3 nucleotides read TGTGCCAGCAGTTACTCAGGGCAGGGCGACGACGAGCAGTACTTC.

The J gene is TRBJ2-3, the V gene TRBV29-1, with 11 bases lining up with TRBD2. J lost 1 base, V lost 3 bases, and 6 bases had no gene match. CDR1 SQVTM and CDR2 ANQGSEA come from the germline V gene. The CDR3 extends over 16 amino acids. CDR3 region: CSVEPTSGARTDTQYF. CDR3 sequence (DNA): TGCAGCGTTGAGCCGACTAGCGGGGCCCGCACAGATACGCAGTATTTT.

This clone was picked up a small number of times. The genes are TRBV7-2 and TRBJ2-7, with 9 bases matching TRBD1. Germline V lookup: CDR1 SGHTA, CDR2 FQGNSA. Losses at the gene ends were 4 bases for V and 5 bases for J; bases not matched to a gene: 9. The CDR3 covers 15 residues. The CDR3 sequence is CASSSQGTGYHEQYF. CDR3 nucleotides: TGTGCCAGCAGCTCCCAAGGGACAGGGTATCACGAGCAGTACTTC. The full variable domain, in which reference TRBV7-2 and TRBJ2-7 provide the parts outside the CDR3, is GAGVSQSPSNKVTEKGKDVELRCDPISGHTALYWYRQSLGQGLEFLIYFQGNSAPDKSGLPSDRFSAERTGGSVSTLTIQRTQQEDSAVYLCASSSQGTGYHEQYFGPGTRLTVT.

The chain combines TRBV5-1 with TRBJ1-1; D is possibly TRBD1 (5 bases). Trimming took off 1 base at V and 0 bases at J, with 13 bases between the two ends. The CDR3 covers 16 residues. The V gene's germline CDR1 is SGHRS and CDR2 YFSETQ. The CDR3: CASSLSGGMMNTEAFF. CDR3 sequence (DNA): TGCGCCAGCAGCTTGAGCGGGGGAATGATGAACACTGAAGCTTTCTTT.

V usage is TRBV4-2 and J usage is TRBJ2-3; TRBD2 matches at 10 bases. This CDR3 comprises 17 residues. CDR1 LGHNA and CDR2 YNFKEQ come from the germline V gene. J was trimmed by 1 base and V by 0 bases; bases with no gene match: 4. The CDR3 bases are TGTGCCAGCAGCCAAGATCAGCGGGGGGGTGGCACAGATACGCAGTATTTT. The encoded protein is CASSQDQRGGGTDTQYF.

V usage is TRBV2 and J usage is TRBJ2-2; 9 positions match TRBD1. The ends lost 8 bases at V and 6 bases at J; junction bases unmatched: 10. Germline CDR1 SNHLY, CDR2 FYNNEI. This CDR3 is 15 amino acids long. The CDR3 region is CASGVDRGLAGELFF. CDR3 bases: TGTGCCAGCGGAGTGGACAGGGGTTTAGCCGGGGAGCTGTTTTTT.

V usage is TRBV27 and J usage is TRBJ1-1; D is ambiguous. V lost 4 bases, J lost 0 bases, and 9 bases lay in between. The CDR3 is made up of 14 amino acids. The germline gives CDR1 MNHEY, CDR2 SMNVEV (reference sequence). CDR3: CASSYFGLNTEAFF. CDR3 sequence (DNA): TGTGCCAGCAGTTATTTTGGCCTGAACACTGAAGCTTTCTTT.

The chain couples TRBV15 to TRBJ2-2, with D maybe TRBD1 (8 bases). V lost 3 bases and J 5 bases, leaving 25 bases between the germline ends. The V gene's germline CDR1 is LNHNV and CDR2 YYDKDF (reference sequence). The CDR3 totals 19 residues. For the CDR3, the DNA is TGTGCCACCAGCAGGGCCCGGGGGGAGGGACAGGAGAGGACCGGGGAGCTGTTTTTT. Residues: CATSRARGEGQERTGELFF.

V usage is TRBV5-4 and J usage is TRBJ1-2, with a possible D match to TRBD1 (5 bases). Germline lookup yields CDR1 SGHNT and CDR2 YYREEE (reference sequence). The CDR3 runs to 14 residues. V lost 1 base to trimming and J lost 8 bases, with 15 bases between them. This CDR3 is CASSLSREGNGYTF. DNA for the CDR3: TGTGCCAGCAGCTTGTCCAGGGAGGGGAACGGCTACACCTTC.

V is TRBV6-5 and J is TRBJ2-3; 8 nucleotides agree with TRBD2. The length of the CDR3 is 13 residues. V lost 10 bases and J lost 2; bases outside the gene matches: 5. Per germline, CDR1 MNHEY and CDR2 SVGAGI. This chain's CDR3 is CATTRGATDTQYF. As DNA, the CDR3 is TGTGCCACCACGCGGGGGGCCACAGATACGCAGTATTTT.

The chain uses TRBV7-2 and TRBJ2-7; 9 bases are a match to TRBD1. With 11 bases clipped from V and 6 bases from J, the junction kept 11 bases outside the gene matches. The germline V gene encodes CDR1 SGHTA and CDR2 FQGNSA. There are 13 residues in the CDR3. The CDR3 reads CAAMRDRVGEQYF. The CDR3 DNA reads TGTGCCGCAATGAGGGACAGGGTGGGCGAGCAGTACTTC.

V usage is TRBV5-1 and J usage is TRBJ2-5; tentative D call: TRBD2 (5 bases). Germline CDR1 is SGHRS and CDR2 is YFSETQ. V was trimmed by 5 bases and J by 5 bases, leaving 13 bases between them. CDR3 size: 13 residues. CDR3 bases: TGCGCCAGCAGTTACAGCGGACCGGAGACCCAGTACTTC. It encodes CASSYSGPETQYF.

CDR3 bases: TGTGCCAGCTCACCATTAGAAGGCAGGGGCATCGCTGGAAACACCATATATTTT. Translated: CASSPLEGRGIAGNTIYF. V is TRBV18 and J is TRBJ1-3, with D possibly TRBD1 on 6 matching bases. The V gene's germline CDR1 is KGHSH and CDR2 LQKENI. This CDR3 contains 18 residues. V gave up 2 bases and J gave up 2 bases, with 19 bases separating them.

V is TRBV5-1 and J is TRBJ1-6; a weak D match, TRBD1 (6 bases). Germline V lookup: CDR1 SGHRS, CDR2 YFSETQ. Trimming left V 4 bases short and J 5 bases short, with 16 bases between. The CDR3 runs to 16 residues. The CDR3 loop reads CASSSGLTGNNSPLHF. DNA of the CDR3: TGCGCCAGCAGCAGCGGCTTGACAGGCAATAATTCACCCCTCCACTTT.

The rearrangement uses TRBV7-2 and TRBJ1-5; a possible D gene is TRBD1 (5 bases). The V end was cut by 1 base, the J end by 6 bases, with 13 bases between. Germline V gene data show CDR1 as SGHTA and CDR2 as FQGNSA. This CDR3 is built from 15 residues. The CDR3 DNA reads as TGTGCCAGCAGCTTAGGGGTCAGGGAAGGTCAGCCCCAGCATTTT. Translated: CASSLGVREGQPQHF.

The rearrangement joins TRBV5-1 to TRBJ2-1; TRBD2 matches at 11 bases. Looked up from germline, CDR1 is SGHRS and CDR2 is YFSETQ. V was pared by 0 bases and J by 4 bases, with 3 bases of the junction left unmatched. This CDR3 spans 16 amino acids. The CDR3 coding sequence is TGCGCCAGCAGCTTGGGTGGGACTAGCGGTTACAATGAGCAGTTCTTC. This translates into CASSLGGTSGYNEQFF. Supplemented by reference TRBV5-1 and TRBJ2-1, the full variable domain reads KAGVTQTPRYLIKTRGQQVTLSCSPISGHRSVSWYQQTPGQGLQFLFEYFSETQRNKGNFPGRFSGRQFSNSRSEMNVSTLELGDSALYLCASSLGGTSGYNEQFFGPGTRLTVL.

The genes are TRBV7-8 and TRBJ2-7; 8 nucleotides align to TRBD1. CDR3 length equals 15 residues. CDR1 is SGHVS, CDR2 FQNEAQ, per germline. V gave up 5 bases and J gave up 7 bases; unmatched junction bases: 13. The chain's CDR3 is CASSLSWTGIDEQYF. The CDR3 coding sequence is TGTGCCAGCAGCCTCTCCTGGACAGGGATAGATGAGCAGTACTTC.

V and J are TRBV13 and TRBJ2-3; TRBD2 is a possible D gene (6 bases). V was cut by 2 bases and J by 3 bases, with 21 bases left in between. This CDR3 region has 18 residues. Germline V lookup: CDR1 PRHDT, CDR2 FYEKMQ (reference sequence). The CDR3 sequence is CASSLLRGTPEETDTQYF. Here the CDR3 DNA reads TGTGCCAGCAGCTTACTACGCGGGACCCCGGAGGAGACAGATACGCAGTATTTT.

The J gene is TRBJ2-1, the V gene TRBV5-1, with 9 bases identical to TRBD2. Germline V lookup: CDR1 SGHRS, CDR2 YFSETQ. J gave up 3 bases and V 0 bases, and 4 bases lay outside the gene matches. This CDR3 is 16 amino acids long. In DNA form, the CDR3 reads TGCGCCAGCAGCTTGGTAGGTAGCGGGGGCTACAATGAGCAGTTCTTC. Translated: CASSLVGSGGYNEQFF. Full variable domain (outside the CDR3, taken from reference TRBV5-1 and TRBJ2-1): KAGVTQTPRYLIKTRGQQVTLSCSPISGHRSVSWYQQTPGQGLQFLFEYFSETQRNKGNFPGRFSGRQFSNSRSEMNVSTLELGDSALYLCASSLVGSGGYNEQFFGPGTRLTVL.

V usage is TRBV5-4 and J usage is TRBJ1-4; 10 nucleotides align to TRBD1. V trimming: 4 bases; J trimming: 7 bases; junction bases outside the gene matches: 7. From germline, CDR1 is SGHNT and CDR2 YYREEE (reference sequence). The CDR3 is 15 amino acids. This CDR3 is CASSTGQGKGEKLFF. CDR3 coding DNA: TGTGCCAGCAGCACGGGACAGGGGAAAGGTGAAAAACTGTTTTTT.

This clone turned up a few times. CDR3 sequence: CASSLDRTNTGELFF. The CDR3 coding sequence is TGCGCCAGCAGCTTGGACAGAACGAACACCGGGGAGCTGTTTTTT. The chain employs TRBV5-1 and TRBJ2-2; D is unclear. The CDR3 loop spans 15 amino acids. In germline, CDR1 is SGHRS, CDR2 YFSETQ. Trimming took off 0 bases at V and 0 bases at J, with 6 bases between the two ends. The variable domain in full, completed from reference TRBV5-1 and TRBJ2-2, reads KAGVTQTPRYLIKTRGQQVTLSCSPISGHRSVSWYQQTPGQGLQFLFEYFSETQRNKGNFPGRFSGRQFSNSRSEMNVSTLELGDSALYLCASSLDRTNTGELFFGEGSRLTVL.

This chain joins TRBV7-2 and TRBJ2-1; D is unclear. The V gene lost 5 bases and the J gene lost 3 bases, with 11 bases spanning the gap. Germline CDR1 is SGHTA and CDR2 is FQGNSA. The CDR3 covers 14 residues. In DNA form, the CDR3 reads TGTGCCAGCAGCCTAGGCACAATCTACAATGAGCAGTTCTTC. Residues: CASSLGTIYNEQFF.